Each of the 27 T cell receptor beta chains below was sequenced from the same sample in a study of identifying expanded T cells in peripheral blood. Profiled with immunoSEQ multiplex PCR; TCRdb holds only in-frame clones, not every one. Of about 85,000 clones detected, 88% appear once; the ten largest clones hold 19%. The sample consisted of blood. The receptors were sampled from a person aged 18 to 69 in good health.

The V gene is TRBV2, the J gene TRBJ1-4; D remains ambiguous. The germline CDR1 and CDR2 sequences are SNHLY and FYNNEI. The germline V and J ends were trimmed by 5 bases and 5 bases, with 12 bases remaining between them. The CDR3 contains 14 residues. The CDR3 sequence: CASSPRQENEKLFF. CDR3 sequence (DNA): TGTGCCAGCAGTCCCCGACAAGAAAATGAAAAACTGTTTTTT.

In nucleotides, the CDR3 is TGTGCCAGCACCCCCGGGAGCTCCTACAATGAGCAGTTCTTC. It specifies CASTPGSSYNEQFF. The chain carries TRBV5-4 and TRBJ2-1; D may be TRBD2 (6 bases). The V gene lost 6 bases and the J gene lost 0 bases, with 10 bases spanning the gap. The CDR3 loop spans 14 amino acids. The germline CDR1 and CDR2 sequences are SGHNT and YYREEE (reference sequence).

The genes are TRBV10-3 and TRBJ2-7, with D possibly being TRBD1 or TRBD2 (5 bases each). This CDR3 is built from 14 residues. V was cut by 10 bases and J by 2 bases, with 18 bases left in between. Germline CDR1 is ENHRY and CDR2 is SYGVKD. The CDR3 reads CATNKGTATYEQYF. CDR3 DNA: TGTGCCACCAACAAAGGGACCGCTACCTACGAGCAGTACTTC.

The chain combines TRBV18 with TRBJ2-7; 7 nucleotides align to TRBD1. V lost 4 bases to trimming and J lost 6 bases; unmatched junction nucleotides: 3. The germline V gene encodes CDR1 KGHSH and CDR2 LQKENI. The CDR3 covers 12 residues. The CDR3 here is CASSQRQGEQYF. CDR3 nucleotide sequence: TGTGCCAGCTCACAGAGACAGGGCGAGCAGTACTTC.

This clone appeared a single time. The chain joins TRBV7-8 to TRBJ1-6, with D possibly being TRBD1 (5 bases). Trimming removed 7 bases at V and 6 bases at J, with 13 bases between. There are 14 residues in the CDR3. The germline V gene has CDR1 SGHVS and CDR2 FQNEAQ. In DNA form, the CDR3 reads TGTGCCAGCACCCCGGGGACTCTTAATTCACCCCTCCACTTT. Residues: CASTPGTLNSPLHF.

The V and J genes are TRBV7-2 and TRBJ2-7; TRBD2 matches 7 bases. The CDR3 runs 13 residues. Germline trimming cut 4 bases from V and 2 bases from J; bases unmatched to any gene: 2. Per germline, CDR1 SGHTA and CDR2 FQGNSA. The CDR3 DNA sequence: TGTGCCAGCAGCTCAGGGAGGGCCTACGAGCAGTACTTC. Its translation is CASSSGRAYEQYF. Full variable domain (outside the CDR3, taken from reference TRBV7-2 and TRBJ2-7): GAGVSQSPSNKVTEKGKDVELRCDPISGHTALYWYRQSLGQGLEFLIYFQGNSAPDKSGLPSDRFSAERTGGSVSTLTIQRTQQEDSAVYLCASSSGRAYEQYFGPGTRLTVT.

The V and J genes are TRBV6-1 and TRBJ1-2; 8 bases are a match to TRBD1. V lost 2 bases and J lost 8; bases outside the gene matches: 7. The CDR3 totals 14 residues. CDR1 is MNHNS, CDR2 SASEGT, per germline. CDR3 sequence: CASSEPRTGRGYTF. CDR3 coding DNA: TGTGCCAGCAGTGAACCCCGGACAGGGAGAGGCTACACCTTC.

The J gene is TRBJ1-1, the V gene TRBV6-5; 7 bases match TRBD1. CDR1 is MNHEY, CDR2 SVGAGI, per germline. After removal of 7 bases from V and 5 bases from J, the junction contained 13 bases not matched to a gene. The CDR3 is 15 residues long. The CDR3 nucleotides read TGTGCCAGCAATCGAAGACAGGGCAGTTGGACTGAAGCTTTCTTT. This sequence encodes CASNRRQGSWTEAFF.

The chain carries TRBV10-3 and TRBJ1-6; maybe TRBD1 (6 bases). Between the trimmed V and J ends, which lost 6 bases and 6 bases, there was a span of 27 bases. Germline V gene lookup returns CDR1 ENHRY and CDR2 SYGVKD. This CDR3 comprises 19 residues. For the CDR3, the DNA is TGTGCCATCAGCCCAGCCGGGACACGGCTTTCTTCGGGTAATTCACCCCTCCACTTT. It translates to CAISPAGTRLSSGNSPLHF.

J is TRBJ2-5 and V is TRBV29-1; TRBD1 is a possible D gene (6 bases). In germline, CDR1 is SQVTM, CDR2 ANQGSEA. The V end lost 0 bases, the J end lost 1 base, and 12 bases lay between the germline ends. The CDR3 loop spans 15 amino acids. CDR3 DNA: TGCAGCGTTGAAGAATGGGGGCAGGGCCAAGAGACCCAGTACTTC. This codes for CSVEEWGQGQETQYF.

The gene calls are TRBV9 and TRBJ1-1, with TRBD1 as a possible D gene (5 bases). Germline CDR1 reads SGDLS; CDR2 reads YYNGEE. CDR3 length: 12 residues. V was trimmed by 4 bases and J by 1 base, leaving 5 bases between them. The CDR3 DNA reads TGTGCCAGCAGCCAGGGGAACACTGAAGCTTTCTTT. Amino acids: CASSQGNTEAFF.

This clone has a single count. J is TRBJ1-1 and V is TRBV7-9; no definite D call. Germline lookup yields CDR1 SEHNR and CDR2 FQNEAQ (reference sequence). This CDR3 has 15 residues. V was shortened by 1 base and J by 0 bases, with 9 bases between the two germline ends. The CDR3 loop is CASSLEGRLNTEAFF. The CDR3 nucleotides are TGTGCCAGCAGCTTAGAGGGCAGACTGAACACTGAAGCTTTCTTT.

V gene TRBV5-4 combines with J gene TRBJ2-7; D is possibly TRBD2 (6 bases). Germline lookup yields CDR1 SGHNT and CDR2 YYREEE (reference sequence). Trimming took 2 bases from V and 5 from J, leaving 26 bases between them. CDR3 length: 18 amino acids. CDR3 nucleotide sequence: TGTGCCAGCAGCTTCGGGGTCGGTGGGTCGAGAAAGCGGGACGAGCAGTACTTC. It encodes CASSFGVGGSRKRDEQYF. Filled out from reference TRBV5-4 and TRBJ2-7, the complete variable domain reads ETGVTQSPTHLIKTRGQQVTLRCSSQSGHNTVSWYQQALGQGPQFIFQYYREEENGRGNFPPRFSGLQFPNYSSELNVNALELDDSALYLCASSFGVGGSRKRDEQYFGPGTRLTVT.

The chain combines TRBV27 with TRBJ2-1; 7 bases align to TRBD2. Trimming removed 5 bases from V and 0 bases from J; junction bases left unmatched: 10. From germline, CDR1 is MNHEY and CDR2 SMNVEV (reference sequence). This CDR3 has 17 residues. Here the CDR3 reads CASSPGGGGSSYNEQFF. The DNA for the CDR3 is TGTGCCAGCAGTCCGGGTGGGGGGGGGAGCTCCTACAATGAGCAGTTCTTC.

This chain links TRBV6-5 with TRBJ2-1; D ambiguous. Trimming cost V 0 bases and J 9 bases, with 3 bases left between them. This CDR3 has 11 residues. Per germline, CDR1 MNHEY and CDR2 SVGAGI. The CDR3 DNA sequence: TGTGCCAGCAGTTACTCATCTGAGCAGTTCTTC. Translation gives CASSYSSEQFF.

In regard to this clone: Within the sample, other DNA sequences also encode this same CDR3. This chain uses TRBV2 with TRBJ2-1, with 8 bases aligning to TRBD2. The CDR3 runs to 15 residues. The V gene end was trimmed by 2 bases and the J gene end by 4 bases; junction bases not matched to a gene: 4. CDR1 SNHLY and CDR2 FYNNEI come from the germline V gene. CDR3 in amino acids: CASSESRGGYNEQFF. The DNA for the CDR3 is TGTGCCAGCAGTGAATCCCGGGGGGGATACAATGAGCAGTTCTTC.

The rearrangement joins TRBV5-4 to TRBJ2-1; 9 nucleotides match TRBD1. With V trimmed by 5 bases and J by 2 bases, 5 bases remained unmatched. The CDR3 totals 15 residues. Germline loops: CDR1 SGHNT, CDR2 YYREEE (reference sequence). The CDR3 sequence is CASSPGQGPYNEQFF. The CDR3 nucleotides are TGTGCCAGCAGTCCTGGACAGGGGCCCTACAATGAGCAGTTCTTC.

The V call is TRBV7-2, the J call TRBJ2-3; D gene uncertain. V was clipped by 5 bases and J by 4 bases, with 10 bases between them. The CDR3 consists of 13 residues. Germline V CDR1 and CDR2: SGHTA, FQGNSA. DNA for the CDR3: TGTGCCAGCAGCCCCCTGGGGTCAGATACGCAGTATTTT. It is translated as CASSPLGSDTQYF.

The chain employs TRBV4-2 and TRBJ1-3; D not resolved. Per the germline V gene, CDR1 is LGHNA and CDR2 is YNFKEQ. Deletions cut 1 base from V and 0 bases from J, with 13 bases between. There are 17 residues in the CDR3. CDR3 bases: TGTGCCAGCAGCCAAGGTGGACCGCCCGGCTCTGGAAACACCATATATTTT. Protein: CASSQGGPPGSGNTIYF.

The chain has TRBV19 and TRBJ2-5, with 8 bases matching TRBD1. Germline CDR1 LNHDA, CDR2 SQIVND (reference sequence). The CDR3 extends over 15 amino acids. The V segment lost 5 bases and the J segment 5 bases; nucleotides outside the gene matches: 10. In DNA form, the CDR3 reads TGTGCCAGTAGTCCAATAACAGGGGGAAGCGAGACCCAGTACTTC. As protein: CASSPITGGSETQYF.

The chain employs TRBV7-2 and TRBJ2-7; TRBD2 matches 7 bases. V shed 5 bases and J 3 bases; nucleotides not matched to a gene: 10. Per germline, CDR1 SGHTA and CDR2 FQGNSA. The CDR3 is made up of 15 amino acids. The CDR3 protein is CASSNLGLESYEQYF. DNA of the CDR3: TGTGCCAGCAGCAACCTCGGACTAGAGAGCTACGAGCAGTACTTC. The full variable domain, in which reference TRBV7-2 and TRBJ2-7 provide the parts outside the CDR3, is GAGVSQSPSNKVTEKGKDVELRCDPISGHTALYWYRQSLGQGLEFLIYFQGNSAPDKSGLPSDRFSAERTGGSVSTLTIQRTQQEDSAVYLCASSNLGLESYEQYFGPGTRLTVT.

The chain carries TRBV13 and TRBJ2-3, with 8 bases aligning to TRBD2. Germline CDR1 PRHDT, CDR2 FYEKMQ (reference sequence). Unmatched junction bases numbered 7, after V lost 10 bases and J lost 1 base. The CDR3 loop spans 14 amino acids. The CDR3 loop is CATLTRGGTDTQYF. The CDR3 nucleotides read TGTGCCACCTTGACGCGGGGGGGCACAGATACGCAGTATTTT. The variable domain in full, with the rest retrieved from reference TRBV13 and TRBJ2-3, is AAGVIQSPRHLIKEKRETATLKCYPIPRHDTVYWYQQGPGQDPQFLISFYEKMQSDKGSIPDRFSAQQFSDYHSELNMSSLELGDSALYFCATLTRGGTDTQYFGPGTRLTVL.

This CDR3 is CASSPNLQGIGSWTEAFF. CDR3 bases: TGTGCCAGCAGTCCCAATCTACAGGGGATAGGTTCATGGACTGAAGCTTTCTTT. The V call is TRBV27, the J call TRBJ1-1, with 7 bases identical to TRBD1. Per germline, CDR1 MNHEY and CDR2 SMNVEV (reference sequence). After removal of 5 bases from V and 5 bases from J, the junction contained 20 bases not matched to a gene. The CDR3 sequence is 18 residues long.

V usage is TRBV11-2 and J usage is TRBJ2-1; the D gene is possibly TRBD2 (6 bases). Germline CDR1 and CDR2: SGHAT and FQNNGV. Trimming took off 1 base at V and 1 base at J, with 8 bases between the two ends. The CDR3 runs to 15 residues. CDR3 nucleotides: TGTGCCAGCAGCTTAGGGAGGGGTTCCTACAATGAGCAGTTCTTC. Translated, it gives CASSLGRGSYNEQFF.

J is TRBJ2-5 and V is TRBV7-8; 7 bases line up with TRBD2. Germline V gene sequence: CDR1 SGHVS, CDR2 FQNEAQ. V shed 5 bases, J shed 2 bases, and the junction held 11 bases outside the gene matches. This CDR3 contains 16 residues. For the CDR3, the DNA is TGTGCCAGCAGCCTGGGCTCCGGGGAGGGACAAGAGACCCAGTACTTC. Amino acids: CASSLGSGEGQETQYF.

The chain links TRBV5-6 to TRBJ1-2; D gene unclear. From germline, CDR1 is SGHDT and CDR2 YYEEEE. This CDR3 comprises 12 residues. V was shortened by 4 bases and J by 0 bases, with 4 bases between the two germline ends. CDR3 DNA sequence: TGTGCCAGCAGCGTTTCTAACTATGGCTACACCTTC. This encodes CASSVSNYGYTF.

The rearrangement joins TRBV6-1 to TRBJ1-1, with a tentative D call TRBD1 (6 bases). CDR1 MNHNS and CDR2 SASEGT come from the germline V gene. Between the trimmed V and J ends, which lost 2 bases and 0 bases, there was a span of 10 bases. This CDR3 is built from 15 residues. The CDR3 bases are TGTGCCAGCAGTGAACAGGGGACCATGAACACTGAAGCTTTCTTT. As protein: CASSEQGTMNTEAFF.